The clone carrying this T cell receptor beta chain was seen at least ten times. The sample originates from a study of Graves' ophthalmopathy and Graves' hyperthyroidism. RNA transcripts yielded amplified TCR beta CDR3 regions. Scientists carried out first-round RT-PCR using HTBI primers and then a second-round multiplex PCR. TCRdb recomputed calls from the multiplex PCR reads with MiXCR, one row per CDR3 protein. This table holds approximately 640,000 distinct CDR3 sequences, roughly 39% found once. Trimming removed 2 bases at V and 2 bases at J, with 7 bases between. Germline V gene lookup returns CDR1 SEHNR and CDR2 FQNEAQ (reference sequence). This CDR3 has 13 amino acids. It was on clinical symptoms, serum thyroxine, TRAb, thyroid ultrasound and orbital computed tomography that diagnosis relied. PBMCs came from approximately 9.6 ml of fresh peripheral blood.

The sample consisted of peripheral blood. The TCR originated in an adult man with Graves' ophthalmopathy. The chain joins TRBV7-9 to TRBJ2-7; D gene uncertain. CDR3 sequence reads: CASSLSVPYEQYF. The CDR3 nucleotides read TGTGCCAGCAGCTTATCAGTGCCCTACGAGCAGTACTTC.